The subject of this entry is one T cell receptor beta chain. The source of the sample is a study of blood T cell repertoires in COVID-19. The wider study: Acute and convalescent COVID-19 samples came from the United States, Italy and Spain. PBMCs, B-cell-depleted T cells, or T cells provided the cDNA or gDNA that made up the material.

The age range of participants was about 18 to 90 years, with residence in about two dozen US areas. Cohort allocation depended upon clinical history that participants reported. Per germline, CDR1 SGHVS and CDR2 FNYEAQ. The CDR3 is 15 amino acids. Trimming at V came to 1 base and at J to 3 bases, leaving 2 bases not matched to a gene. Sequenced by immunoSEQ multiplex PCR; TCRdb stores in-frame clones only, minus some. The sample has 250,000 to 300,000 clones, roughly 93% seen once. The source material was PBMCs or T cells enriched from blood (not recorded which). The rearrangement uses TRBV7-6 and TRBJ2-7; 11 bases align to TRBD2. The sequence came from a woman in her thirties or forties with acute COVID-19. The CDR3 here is CASSLGGTSGYEQYF. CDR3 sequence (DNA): TGTGCCAGCAGCTTAGGGGGGACTAGCGGCTACGAGCAGTACTTC.